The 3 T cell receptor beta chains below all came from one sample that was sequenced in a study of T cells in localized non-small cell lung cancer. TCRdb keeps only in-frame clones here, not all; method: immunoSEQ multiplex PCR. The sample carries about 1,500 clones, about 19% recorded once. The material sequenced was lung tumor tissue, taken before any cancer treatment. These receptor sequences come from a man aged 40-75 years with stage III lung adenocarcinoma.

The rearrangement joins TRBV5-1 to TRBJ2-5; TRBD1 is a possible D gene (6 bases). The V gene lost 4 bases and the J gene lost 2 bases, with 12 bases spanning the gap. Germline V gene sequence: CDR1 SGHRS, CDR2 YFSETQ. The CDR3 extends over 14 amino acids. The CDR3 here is CASSPGQPQETQYF. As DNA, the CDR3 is TGCGCCAGCAGCCCAGGACAGCCACAAGAGACCCAGTACTTC. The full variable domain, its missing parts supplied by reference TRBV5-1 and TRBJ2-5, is KAGVTQTPRYLIKTRGQQVTLSCSPISGHRSVSWYQQTPGQGLQFLFEYFSETQRNKGNFPGRFSGRQFSNSRSEMNVSTLELGDSALYLCASSPGQPQETQYFGPGTRLLVL.

The DNA of the CDR3 is TGTGCCAGTAGCTCCATCAGGGTGAGGGGAAACTATGGCTACACCTTC. It encodes CASSSIRVRGNYGYTF. The chain uses TRBV19 and TRBJ1-2; a possible D gene is TRBD1 (5 bases). The germline gives CDR1 LNHDA, CDR2 SQIVND (reference sequence). V lost 6 bases, J lost 2 bases, and 19 bases lay in between. The CDR3 contains 16 residues.

CDR3 in DNA: TGTGCCAGCAGAAAATGGAACAGGGTAGTTTACGAGCAGTACTTC. This translates into CASRKWNRVVYEQYF. The chain combines TRBV7-6 with TRBJ2-7; perhaps TRBD1 as D (6 bases). CDR3 length: 15 residues. Germline CDR1 reads SGHVS; CDR2 reads FNYEAQ. Trimming removed 6 bases at V and 4 bases at J, with 19 bases between.